This T cell receptor (beta chain) was identified during a study of cytomegalovirus exposure and HLA in healthy donors (dated by TCRdb to about 2017). General notes on the study: An earlier analysis of approximately 640 of the donors reported more than 250 Gb of sequence data and 117 million unique TCR beta sequences from some 180 million T cells. In a later analysis, previously published TCR beta repertoires from 500 to 750 donors were re-analyzed and high-resolution HLA genotyping was added so that TCR occurrence patterns could be studied. An early release that covered some 630 HLA-typed donors contained approximately 320 gigabases of sequencing data and approximately 85 million unique TCR sequences. The number of donors typed differed by locus, with roughly 620-630 for A, B, C, DRB1 and DQB1, around 500 for DQA1, 600 to 610 for DPA1, and some 450 for DPB1. High-throughput TCR immunosequencing, statistical association of individual TCRs with disease status, and machine learning were combined to predict cytomegalovirus infection status. The study aimed to test whether signatures of past pathogen exposure could be identified by cataloging public T cell receptors. In addition to the first cohort of hundreds of subjects, a separate validation cohort of around 110 different subjects was used. The study used immunosequencing to profile the T cell repertoires of some 600 subjects and linked those repertoires to cytomegalovirus serostatus. Class I and class II HLA loci were covered by the typing at four-digit resolution. The later analysis used no new phenotypic data to find candidate immune exposures, relying instead on TCR beta sequences and their occurrence across donors. Across approximately 400 genotyped donors of the cohort, an average of about 250,000 unique TCR beta nucleotide sequences per donor were sequenced, and roughly a sixth of those sequences were non-productive. In an earlier analysis of roughly 600 of the donors, high-throughput TCR beta sequencing was used to judge whether each TCR beta V gene segment behaved as functional or pseudogenic. In a later genetic analysis, genome-wide SNP genotypes for about 55% of the roughly 700 donors were used, and that subset was treated as a discovery cohort. Every discovery cohort repertoire had been produced on one sequencing platform. Four to six DR-DQ haplotypes were handled as single units for association and clustering because linkage in the cohort was strong. Alongside the repertoire data, information on donor age, sex, ethnicity and CMV serostatus was compiled. Among the approximately 430 genotyped donors, 75% to 90% belonged to the genetic ancestry cluster associated with self-reported Caucasian donors. Summary of the overall study and its limitations: Some IMGT-functional V segments, including TRBV6-2 and TRBV6-3, could not be told apart with the 87-base-pair reads, so those segments were excluded. In a later analysis, most CMV-associated TCR beta chains were found to appear HLA-restricted, with HLA associations seemingly driven largely by CMV exposure. At a false discovery rate of 0.05, a later analysis linked about 16,000 TCR beta sequences to specific HLA alleles. In a later genetic analysis, fewer N-insertions in productive TCRs were reported among donors in an Asian-associated ancestry cluster than the approximately 630-donor mean. The earlier analysis of about 600 of the donors excluded about 16 rarely observed V segments, including chromosome 9 orphons, because counts were too low. A later analysis found that HLA-associated TCR beta chains were more clonally expanded and had lower generation probabilities than equally common non-associated chains. HLA typing was unavailable for some donors at each locus, so association tests used only the typed subset. A group of highly shared sequence variants was considered likely to be a technical artifact of the sequencing pipeline. In this cohort, only TCR beta chains were sequenced, and detectable features were limited by the absence of alpha or paired-chain data. The presence/absence analyses assumed that sequencing depth was roughly uniform across donors, and that assumption may not be true. The classifier was reported to diagnose cytomegalovirus status with high specificity and sensitivity in both the original cohort and the validation cohort. An earlier analysis of around 600 of the donors showed that most TCR beta V segments appeared in productive rearrangements either about 87% or about 30% of the time, which broadly matched IMGT annotations. Linkage disequilibrium might explain the correlated functional status among segregating V segments, but an unknown experimental factor could not be excluded. Assigning TCR associations to individual alleles was difficult when HLA alleles, especially DR and DQ, strongly co-occurred. A later analysis found that TCR association rates varied across HLA loci, with DRB1 alleles showing the most associated TCRs and HLA-C alleles the fewest. Most TCR sequences were observed very rarely across donors, whereas some public TCRs were present in many individuals. An association between a missense DCLRE1C variant and V-gene and J-gene trimming of TCR beta chains was found in a later genetic analysis and replicated in an independent cohort. A further reported finding was that TCR beta sequences accurately predicted the HLA-A and HLA-B alleles for most subjects in the first cohort. In vitro tests confirmed that three of the cytomegalovirus-associated TCR beta chains recognize cytomegalovirus antigens. A later analysis reported that several top co-occurrence clusters appeared linked to parvovirus B19, influenza, CMV and Epstein-Barr virus. For the cohort, immune exposure information was limited to CMV serostatus. The authors suggested that the approach could potentially be extended to other disease states and immunological phenotypes. The study gave a list of about 170 TCR beta chains associated with cytomegalovirus.

A word on this clone: Which antigen it targets is not known. No qualities accompany the bases; no much larger clone lies one base away.

V gives up 0 bases and J gives up 2 bases, and the segment between their germline ends measures 4 bases. The germline V gene gives CDR1 as MNHEY and CDR2 as SVGAGI. The CDR3 sequence holds 13 residues, the cysteine and phenylalanine included. Only CDR3 DNA remains: 39 bases, in frame from the first base. The cohort comprised fewer than 750 healthy bone marrow donors. All cohort members were sampled while nominally healthy, although unrecorded immune exposures were likely present. The donor was CMV seronegative and belonged to the group of more than 300 seronegative cohort members. A peripheral blood sample was provided by each donor, and peripheral blood mononuclear cells were used for TCR beta sequencing. Genomic DNA extraction from the blood cell samples was performed with the Qiagen DNeasy Blood Extraction Kit. The library was obtained by the immunoSEQ multiplex PCR assay. For the multiplex PCR, a mixture combining 60 forward primers for TCR Vbeta segments and 13 reverse primers for TCR Jbeta segments was used. Amplification of the CDR3 region of rearranged TCR beta genes was performed with a multiplex PCR assay on genomic DNA. On the Illumina HiSeq System, the amplified TCR beta libraries were sequenced as 87-base-pair reads. Processing in the source paper ran as follows. In a later analysis, tens of millions of unique TCR beta chains were counted across the roughly 610 repertoires, and roughly 11 million of these chains were shared by at least two donors. To remove PCR and sequencing errors, raw reads were error-corrected and collapsed into unique sequences using a nearest-neighbor algorithm that merged closely related sequences. To assign V, D and J gene segments, CDR3 sequences were aligned to IMGT reference sequences. Each retained sequence needed at least a six-nucleotide match to both a V gene segment and a J gene segment. A rearrangement counted as productive if the CDR3 had no stop codons and remained in frame with V and J, and every other rearrangement counted as non-productive. Following IMGT convention, CDR3 was defined as the stretch from the second conserved V-encoded cysteine to the conserved J-encoded phenylalanine. The earlier analysis of 550 to 650 of the donors excluded any sequence lacking an unambiguous match to a single V gene segment. In an earlier analysis of some 590 of the donors, V segments were called functional above 56.7% productive rearrangements and were called segregating when the between-donor standard deviation exceeded 5%. A statistical classification framework was developed to diagnose cytomegalovirus status using the catalog of TCR beta chain sequences. A later analysis assigned V and J genes by comparing TCR nucleotide sequences with IMGT/GENE-DB human TR gene sequences. A later analysis assigned CDR3 sequences and most-parsimonious VDJ recombination scenarios with the TCRdist pipeline. In a later analysis, every TCR beta chain was defined by the combination of its CDR3 amino acid sequence and its V-gene family, and reads without a unique V-gene family were dropped. As a way to deal with suspected cross-contamination and a sequencing artifact, a later analysis dropped over 550 nucleotide sequences that were highly shared and had low generation probability. A later analysis calculated a clonal expansion index for each public chain from normalized within-repertoire ranks of inferred template counts. In a later analysis, generation probabilities were computed using a VDJ recombination model fitted to out-of-frame rearrangements, and the results were checked against IGoR. In a later analysis, hypergeometric tests were used to score TCR-TCR, TCR-HLA and TCR-CMV co-occurrence, with a repertoire-size bias correction applied to TCR pairs. To estimate false discovery rates, a later analysis permuted the HLA or CMV assignments 20 times. In a later analysis, co-occurring TCRs were grouped with DBSCAN, and TCRdist sequence similarity was added when clustering was performed within HLA-allele-positive subsets. For co-occurrence clustering, repertoires with fewer than 30,000 or more than 120,000 public chains were excluded, along with five or six repertoires with anomalous nucleotide sharing. In TCRdb, the immuneACCESS table is reduced to in-frame sequences with V and J assigned. These tables do not hold every clone; where another copy was compared, an unresolved V gene accounts for under half, and the others remain unexplained. That table gives V, J and clone size, and the DNA gave D and trimming. This sample gives about 280,000 clones in total; 85% to 90% of them show up just once. The ten biggest clones cover about 2.5% of the sample.

The V and J segments used are TRBV6-5 and TRBJ1-2; the D gene cannot be named for sure. Sequenced sample: PBMCs. The sequence was obtained from a woman under 30 in good health and CMV-seronegative. The CDR3 protein: CASSYSRNYGYTF. In nucleotides, the sequence is TGTGCCAGCAGTTACTCGAGGAACTATGGCTACACCTTC.